This TCR beta chain was found in a study of cytomegalovirus exposure and HLA in healthy donors. Primers: 60 Vbeta forward and 13 Jbeta reverse. The assay was immunoSEQ multiplex PCR, and TCRdb's table has in-frame clones only and misses some. The data hold about 150,000 clones, with approximately 80% observed a single time. General observations from the study: When analyzed later, a missense DCLRE1C variant was found to be linked to TCR beta V- and J-gene trimming.

Regarding this clone: What it binds is unknown. The junction does not match germline at one end; this may be a read error.

Donors likely had unrecorded immune exposures despite being nominally healthy when sampled. The sequencing sample was made of PBMCs. This sequence originates from a woman aged 40 to 50 in good health and CMV-seropositive.

In DNA, the CDR3 is TGTGCTAGCACTATGGGCGCAGGAGGCGCGGGCACCGGGGAGCTGTTTTTT. The encoded protein is CASTMGAGGAGTGELFF. This sequence joins TRBV7-7 and TRBJ2-2; perhaps TRBD2 as D (5 bases). The germline V gene has CDR1 SSHAT and CDR2 FNYEAQ (reference sequence). The CDR3 runs 17 residues.